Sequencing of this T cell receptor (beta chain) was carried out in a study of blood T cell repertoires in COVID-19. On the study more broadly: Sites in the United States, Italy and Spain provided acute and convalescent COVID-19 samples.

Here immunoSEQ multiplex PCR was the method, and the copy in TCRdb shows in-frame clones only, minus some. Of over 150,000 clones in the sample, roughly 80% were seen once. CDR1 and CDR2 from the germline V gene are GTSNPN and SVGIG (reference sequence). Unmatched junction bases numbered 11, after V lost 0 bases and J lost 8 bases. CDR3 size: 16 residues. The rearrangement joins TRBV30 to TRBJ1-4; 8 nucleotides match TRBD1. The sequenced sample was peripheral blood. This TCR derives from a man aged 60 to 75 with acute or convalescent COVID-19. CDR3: CAWSVRPGQVIEKLFF. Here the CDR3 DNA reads TGTGCCTGGAGTGTACGGCCGGGACAGGTCATAGAAAAACTGTTTTTT. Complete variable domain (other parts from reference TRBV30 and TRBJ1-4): SQTIHQWPATLVQPVGSPLSLECTVEGTSNPNLYWYRQAAGRGLQLLFYSVGIGQISSEVPQNLSASRPQDRQFILSSKKLLLSDSGFYLCAWSVRPGQVIEKLFFGSGTQLSVL.